These 20 T cell receptor beta chains share one sample of origin, sequenced in a study of blood T cell repertoires in COVID-19 (dated by TCRdb to between 2020 and 2021). The library was produced with the immunoSEQ multiplex PCR assay. This is the immuneACCESS table as TCRdb keeps it, with only in-frame sequences that have V and J called. A part of the clones is gone; compared with another copy, unresolved V genes explain less than half, and the rest is unexplained. The table for this sample lists approximately 150,000 clones; about four fifths of them were counted only once. Of the sample, around 2% falls within the top ten clones. The specimen sequenced was peripheral blood. The receptors were gathered from a woman aged 80 or over with acute or convalescent COVID-19.

The chain recombines TRBV11-3 with TRBJ2-5, with 8 positions matching TRBD1. CDR3 length: 14 amino acids. V dropped 5 bases and J dropped 4; count of bases not matched to a gene: 6. Germline values: CDR1 SGHNT, CDR2 YENEEA. CDR3 DNA sequence: TGTGCCAGCAGCGAGGGACAGGTGGGAGAGACCCAGTACTTC. It yields the protein CASSEGQVGETQYF.

This clone was counted a single time. The rearrangement uses TRBV10-3 and TRBJ2-7; 7 bases map to TRBD1. CDR1 and CDR2 (germline): ENHRY, SYGVKD. The CDR3 runs to 15 residues. V shed 3 bases and J 3 bases; nucleotides not matched to a gene: 8. The CDR3 is CAISEGQVVLYEQYF. CDR3 sequence (DNA): TGTGCCATCAGTGAAGGACAGGTGGTGCTCTACGAGCAGTACTTC.

V is TRBV29-1 and J is TRBJ1-2, with unresolved D. Per germline, CDR1 SQVTM and CDR2 ANQGSEA. The CDR3 is 12 amino acids. V gave up 4 bases and J gave up 0 bases, with 6 bases separating them. CDR3 sequence: CSVVEPNYGYTF. The CDR3 DNA is TGCAGCGTTGTGGAGCCTAACTATGGCTACACCTTC.

The gene calls are TRBV27 and TRBJ2-7, with TRBD2 matching 7 bases. Germline-derived CDR1 and CDR2 are MNHEY and SMNVEV (reference sequence). V lost 6 bases to trimming and J lost 0 bases; unmatched junction nucleotides: 5. The CDR3 spans 14 residues. The CDR3 sequence: CASRAGAVSYEQYF. CDR3 DNA sequence: TGTGCCAGCAGGGCGGGAGCCGTCTCCTACGAGCAGTACTTC.

The chain joins TRBV24-1 to TRBJ2-3; maybe TRBD2 (5 bases). The CDR3 loop spans 12 amino acids. Germline CDR1 is KGHDR and CDR2 is SFDVKD. V gave up 2 bases and J gave up 9 bases, with 8 bases separating them. The CDR3: CATSDSGYTQYF. Here the CDR3 DNA reads TGTGCCACCAGTGATTCGGGGTACACGCAGTATTTT.

The rearrangement links TRBV30 to TRBJ1-6, with 7 bases that match TRBD1. V dropped 0 bases and J dropped 6; count of bases not matched to a gene: 8. CDR3 length: 16 residues. Germline V gene data show CDR1 as GTSNPN and CDR2 as SVGIG (reference sequence). This chain's CDR3 is CAWSVGTGAINSPLHF. CDR3 DNA: TGTGCCTGGAGTGTCGGTACAGGGGCGATTAATTCACCCCTCCACTTT.

The CDR3 region has the DNA TGTGCCAGCAGGCGGACAGGGGTCCCCTACGAGCAGTACTTC. It encodes CASRRTGVPYEQYF. The V call is TRBV5-8, the J call TRBJ2-7; 9 nucleotides align to TRBD1. V shed 5 bases, J shed 2 bases, and the junction held 5 bases outside the gene matches. CDR3 size: 14 residues. The V gene's germline CDR1 is SGHTS and CDR2 YDEGEE.

V gene TRBV9 combines with J gene TRBJ2-5, with 8 nucleotides matching TRBD1. V trimming: 3 bases; J trimming: 2 bases; junction bases outside the gene matches: 6. CDR1 and CDR2 (germline): SGDLS, YYNGEE. This CDR3 contains 15 residues. The CDR3 DNA follows: TGTGCCAGCAGCGAGAGGGGGACAGGACAAGAGACCCAGTACTTC. Translating gives CASSERGTGQETQYF.

This sequence joins TRBV5-1 and TRBJ2-1; 10 bases align to TRBD2. The CDR3 covers 18 residues. Per germline, CDR1 SGHRS and CDR2 YFSETQ. Trimming cost V 0 bases and J 0 bases; bases outside gene matches: 6. This CDR3 is CASSLALAGVTSYNEQFF. The CDR3, as DNA: TGCGCCAGCAGCTTGGCGCTAGCGGGGGTTACCTCCTACAATGAGCAGTTCTTC.

The chain combines TRBV9 with TRBJ2-7, with 8 positions matching TRBD2. This CDR3 has 17 amino acids. Trimming cost V 0 bases and J 1 base; bases outside gene matches: 9. The germline V gene has CDR1 SGDLS and CDR2 YYNGEE. The DNA for the CDR3 is TGTGCCAGCAGCGTAGGCTCCAGCGGGAGTATATCCTACGAGCAGTACTTC. Its translation: CASSVGSSGSISYEQYF.

This chain links TRBV29-1 with TRBJ1-1, with TRBD1 as a possible D gene (6 bases). Looked up from germline, CDR1 is SQVTM and CDR2 is ANQGSEA. V dropped 7 bases and J dropped 3 bases, with 12 bases sitting between them. CDR3 length: 12 amino acids. The CDR3 region has the DNA TGCAGCGCAAGGGGGTTGGACACTGAAGCTTTCTTT. Its translation: CSARGLDTEAFF.

The J gene is TRBJ2-1, the V gene TRBV6-2 or TRBV6-3; D unclear. The CDR3 loop spans 11 amino acids. Trimming shortened V by 3 bases and J by 10 bases, and 7 bases separated the two germline ends. CDR1 MNHEY and CDR2 SVGEGT come from the germline V gene. The CDR3, as DNA: TGTGCCAGCAGTTATCCCCAAGAGCAGTTCTTC. Translated: CASSYPQEQFF.

This clone has just one count. This rearrangement joins TRBV5-1 to TRBJ1-1; 8 bases line up with TRBD1. The CDR3 totals 14 residues. Germline CDR1 is SGHRS and CDR2 is YFSETQ. The junction had 4 bases not matched to a gene; V was cut back by 4 bases and J by 2 bases. The CDR3 is CASSRQGTNTEAFF. In DNA, the CDR3 is TGCGCCAGCAGCCGACAGGGGACAAACACTGAAGCTTTCTTT.

The chain recombines TRBV19 with TRBJ2-4, with 9 bases that match TRBD1. Germline CDR1 is LNHDA and CDR2 is SQIVND (reference sequence). The trim removed 1 base at V and 0 bases at J, leaving 4 bases unmatched. The CDR3 contains 17 residues. The DNA of the CDR3 is TGTGCCAGTAGTATAGCTGGACAGGGGATAGCCAAAAACATTCAGTACTTC. Translating it yields CASSIAGQGIAKNIQYF.

This sequence joins TRBV3-1 (or the pseudogene TRBV3-2) and TRBJ1-1; D unclear. The CDR3 has 14 amino acids. Germline CDR1 LGHDT, CDR2 YNNKEL (reference sequence). Trimming removed 3 bases at V and 5 bases at J, with 13 bases between. The CDR3 DNA follows: TGTGCCAGCAGCCAGGCCTCACGGGAGACTGAAGCTTTCTTT. Its protein is CASSQASRETEAFF.

This clone was found a few times. The chain combines TRBV2 with TRBJ2-1; D is possibly TRBD2 (5 bases). The germline V gene has CDR1 SNHLY and CDR2 FYNNEI. V dropped 3 bases and J dropped 3 bases, with 15 bases sitting between them. This CDR3 region has 16 residues. In DNA, the CDR3 is TGTGCCAGCAGTGAGTCGGAGCGGAGTAGCTACAATGAGCAGTTCTTC. Translation gives CASSESERSSYNEQFF.

This sequence joins TRBV19 and TRBJ1-6; TRBD1 agrees at 8 bases. CDR3 size: 15 residues. V shed 6 bases, J shed 9 bases, and the junction held 10 bases outside the gene matches. Germline V CDR1 and CDR2: LNHDA, SQIVND (reference sequence). The CDR3 reads CASRNLAGGGSPLHF. In DNA form, the CDR3 reads TGTGCCAGTAGAAACCTGGCAGGGGGCGGTTCACCCCTCCACTTT.

The chain recombines TRBV11-2 with TRBJ2-7, with 9 bases identical to TRBD1. After removal of 1 base from V and 5 bases from J, the junction contained 6 bases not matched to a gene. The CDR3 length is 15 residues. Looked up from germline, CDR1 is SGHAT and CDR2 is FQNNGV. CDR3 protein: CASSLGGQGVDEQYF. The CDR3 nucleotides are TGTGCCAGCAGCTTAGGGGGACAGGGAGTGGACGAGCAGTACTTC.

The CDR3 sequence is CASKGGGETQYF. The CDR3 DNA reads as TGTGCCAGCAAGGGAGGGGGAGAGACCCAGTACTTC. V usage is TRBV12-3 or TRBV12-4 and J usage is TRBJ2-5; TRBD2 might be the D (7 bases). The CDR3 is 12 residues long. V lost 7 bases and J lost 4, with 10 bases in between.

The V gene is TRBV7-9, the J gene TRBJ2-1; D uncertain. This CDR3 has 15 residues. Deletions cut 1 base from V and 7 bases from J, with 14 bases between. CDR1 SEHNR and CDR2 FQNEAQ come from the germline V gene (reference sequence). For the CDR3, the DNA is TGTGCCAGCAGCTTAGGGTCAGGTATTTGGAATGAGCAGTTCTTC. Protein sequence: CASSLGSGIWNEQFF.